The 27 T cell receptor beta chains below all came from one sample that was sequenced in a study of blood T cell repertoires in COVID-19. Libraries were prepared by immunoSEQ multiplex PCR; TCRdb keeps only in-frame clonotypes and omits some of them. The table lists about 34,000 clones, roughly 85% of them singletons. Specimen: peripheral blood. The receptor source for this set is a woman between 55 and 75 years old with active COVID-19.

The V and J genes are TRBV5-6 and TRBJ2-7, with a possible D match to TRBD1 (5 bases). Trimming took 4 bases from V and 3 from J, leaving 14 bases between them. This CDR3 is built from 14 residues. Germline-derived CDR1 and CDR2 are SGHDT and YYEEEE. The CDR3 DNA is TGTGCCAGCAGCAGGCAGGGTCGGCTCTACGAGCAGTACTTC. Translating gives CASSRQGRLYEQYF.

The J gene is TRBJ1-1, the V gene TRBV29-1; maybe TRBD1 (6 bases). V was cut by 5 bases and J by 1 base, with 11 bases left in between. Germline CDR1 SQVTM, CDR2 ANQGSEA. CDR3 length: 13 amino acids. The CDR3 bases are TGCAGCGTTAGTGGACAGCAGAACACTGAAGCTTTCTTT. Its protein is CSVSGQQNTEAFF.

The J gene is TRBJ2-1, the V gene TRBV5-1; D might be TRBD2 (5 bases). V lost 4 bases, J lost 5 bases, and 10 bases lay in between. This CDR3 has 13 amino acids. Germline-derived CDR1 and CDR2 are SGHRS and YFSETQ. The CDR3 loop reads CASSPGLHNEQFF. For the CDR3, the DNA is TGCGCCAGCAGCCCCGGACTTCACAATGAGCAGTTCTTC.

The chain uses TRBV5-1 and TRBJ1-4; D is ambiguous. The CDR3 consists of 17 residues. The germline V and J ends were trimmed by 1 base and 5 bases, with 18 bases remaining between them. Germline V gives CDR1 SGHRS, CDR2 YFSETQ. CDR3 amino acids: CASSLLEESNGNEKLFF. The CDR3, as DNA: TGCGCCAGCAGCTTGCTCGAGGAGTCAAATGGGAATGAAAAACTGTTTTTT.

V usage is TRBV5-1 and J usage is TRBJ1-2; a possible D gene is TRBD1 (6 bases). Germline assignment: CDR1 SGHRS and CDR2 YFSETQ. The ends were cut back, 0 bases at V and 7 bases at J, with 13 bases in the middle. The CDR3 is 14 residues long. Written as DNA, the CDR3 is TGCGCCAGCAGCTTGGGACAGGTTGGGTCTGGCTACACCTTC. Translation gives CASSLGQVGSGYTF. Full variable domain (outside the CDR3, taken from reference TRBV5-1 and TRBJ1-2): KAGVTQTPRYLIKTRGQQVTLSCSPISGHRSVSWYQQTPGQGLQFLFEYFSETQRNKGNFPGRFSGRQFSNSRSEMNVSTLELGDSALYLCASSLGQVGSGYTFGSGTRLTVV.

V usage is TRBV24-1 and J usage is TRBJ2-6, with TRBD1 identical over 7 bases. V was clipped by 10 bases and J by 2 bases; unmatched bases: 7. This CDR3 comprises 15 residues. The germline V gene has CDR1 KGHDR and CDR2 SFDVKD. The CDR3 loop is CATEADRAGANVLTF. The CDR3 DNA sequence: TGTGCCACTGAAGCCGACAGGGCTGGGGCCAACGTCCTGACTTTC.

In DNA form, the CDR3 reads TGTGCCAGCAGGAGAAGCGGGAGCTCCTACAATGAGCAGTTCTTC. Its translation: CASRRSGSSYNEQFF. The chain employs TRBV2 and TRBJ2-1; 8 bases agree with TRBD2. V trimming: 6 bases; J trimming: 0 bases; junction bases outside the gene matches: 4. Germline V lookup: CDR1 SNHLY, CDR2 FYNNEI. This CDR3 is built from 15 residues.

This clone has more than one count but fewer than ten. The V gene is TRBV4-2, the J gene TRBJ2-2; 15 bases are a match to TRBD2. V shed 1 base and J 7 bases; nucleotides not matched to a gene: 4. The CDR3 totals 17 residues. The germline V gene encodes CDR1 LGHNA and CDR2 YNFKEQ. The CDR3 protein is CASSQGTSGGAGGELFF. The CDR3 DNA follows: TGTGCCAGCAGCCAAGGGACTAGCGGGGGGGCTGGCGGGGAGCTGTTTTTT.

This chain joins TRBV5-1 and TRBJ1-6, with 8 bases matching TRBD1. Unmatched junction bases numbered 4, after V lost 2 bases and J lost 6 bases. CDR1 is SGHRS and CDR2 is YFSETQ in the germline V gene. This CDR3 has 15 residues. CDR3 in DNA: TGCGCCAGCAGCTTCGGACAGGGCCGTAATTCACCCCTCCACTTT. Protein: CASSFGQGRNSPLHF.

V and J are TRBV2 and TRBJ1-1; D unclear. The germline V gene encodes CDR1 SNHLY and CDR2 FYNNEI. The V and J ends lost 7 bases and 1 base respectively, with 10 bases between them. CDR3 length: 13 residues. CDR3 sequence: CASMSGWNTEAFF. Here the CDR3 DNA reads TGTGCCAGCATGTCGGGTTGGAACACTGAAGCTTTCTTT.

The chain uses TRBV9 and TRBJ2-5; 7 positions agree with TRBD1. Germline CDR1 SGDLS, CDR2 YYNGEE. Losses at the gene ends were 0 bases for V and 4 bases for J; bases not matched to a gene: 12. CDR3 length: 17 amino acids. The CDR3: CASSVAPGTANLETQYF. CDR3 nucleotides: TGTGCCAGCAGCGTAGCCCCTGGGACAGCAAATCTAGAGACCCAGTACTTC.

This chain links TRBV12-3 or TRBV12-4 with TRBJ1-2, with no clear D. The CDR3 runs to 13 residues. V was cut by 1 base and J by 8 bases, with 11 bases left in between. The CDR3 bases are TGTGCCAGCAGTTTAGGGGAAACGGGGGGCTACACCTTC. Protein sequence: CASSLGETGGYTF.

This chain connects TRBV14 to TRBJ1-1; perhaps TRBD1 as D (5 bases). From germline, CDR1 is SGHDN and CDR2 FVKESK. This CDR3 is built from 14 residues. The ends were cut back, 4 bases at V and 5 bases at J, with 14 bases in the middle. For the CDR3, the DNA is TGTGCCAGCAGCCCCGGGGAGGGGAGAACTGAAGCTTTCTTT. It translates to CASSPGEGRTEAFF.

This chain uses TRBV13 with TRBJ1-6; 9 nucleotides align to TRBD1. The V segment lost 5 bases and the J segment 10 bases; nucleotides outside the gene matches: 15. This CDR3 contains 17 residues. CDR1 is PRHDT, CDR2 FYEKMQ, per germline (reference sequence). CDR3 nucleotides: TGTGCCAGCAGCCCCCGTATGGGACAGGGCTGGGGGTCACCCCTCCACTTT. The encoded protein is CASSPRMGQGWGSPLHF.

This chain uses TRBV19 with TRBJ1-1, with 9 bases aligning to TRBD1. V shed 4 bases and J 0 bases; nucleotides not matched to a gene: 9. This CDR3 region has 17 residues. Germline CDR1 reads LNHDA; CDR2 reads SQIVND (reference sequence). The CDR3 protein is CASSTPSGQGMNTEAFF. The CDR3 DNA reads TGTGCCAGTAGTACCCCCTCGGGACAGGGAATGAACACTGAAGCTTTCTTT. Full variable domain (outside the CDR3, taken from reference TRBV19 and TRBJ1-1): DGGITQSPKYLFRKEGQNVTLSCEQNLNHDAMYWYRQDPGQGLRLIYYSQIVNDFQKGDIAEGYSVSREKKESFPLTVTSAQKNPTAFYLCASSTPSGQGMNTEAFFGQGTRLTVV.

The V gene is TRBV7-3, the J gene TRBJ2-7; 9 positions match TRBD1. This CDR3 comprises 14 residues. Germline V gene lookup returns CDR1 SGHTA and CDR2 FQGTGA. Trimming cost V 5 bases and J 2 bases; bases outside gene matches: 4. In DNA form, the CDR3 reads TGTGCCAGCAGCCCGGGACAGGGAGCCTACGAGCAGTACTTC. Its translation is CASSPGQGAYEQYF.

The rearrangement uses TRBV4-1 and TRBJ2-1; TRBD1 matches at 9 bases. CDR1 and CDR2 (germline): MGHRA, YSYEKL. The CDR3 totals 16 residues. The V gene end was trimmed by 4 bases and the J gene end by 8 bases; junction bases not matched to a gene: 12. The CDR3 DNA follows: TGCGCCAGCAGCCTAACCGGGACAGGGTTTCCGGATGAGCAGTTCTTC. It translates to CASSLTGTGFPDEQFF.

The CDR3 DNA reads as TGTGCCAGCAGCGTAGACGGGGGCTCCTACAATGAGCAGTTCTTC. Its translation: CASSVDGGSYNEQFF. This rearrangement joins TRBV9 to TRBJ2-1; maybe TRBD2 (6 bases). The ends were cut back, 0 bases at V and 0 bases at J, with 7 bases in the middle. Germline V gene lookup returns CDR1 SGDLS and CDR2 YYNGEE. This CDR3 contains 15 residues.

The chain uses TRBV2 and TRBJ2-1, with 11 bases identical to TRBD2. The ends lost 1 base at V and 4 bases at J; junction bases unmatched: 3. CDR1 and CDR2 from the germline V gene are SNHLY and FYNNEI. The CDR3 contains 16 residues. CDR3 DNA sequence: TGTGCCAGCAGTGAAGGACTAGCGGGACGATACAATGAGCAGTTCTTC. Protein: CASSEGLAGRYNEQFF.

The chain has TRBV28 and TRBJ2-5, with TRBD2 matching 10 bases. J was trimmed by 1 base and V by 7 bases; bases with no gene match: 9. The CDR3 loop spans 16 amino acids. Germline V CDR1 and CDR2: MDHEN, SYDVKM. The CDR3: CASIYPRTSGQETQYF. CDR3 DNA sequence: TGTGCCAGCATATACCCCCGGACTAGCGGCCAAGAGACCCAGTACTTC. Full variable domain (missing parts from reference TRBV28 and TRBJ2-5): DVKVTQSSRYLVKRTGEKVFLECVQDMDHENMFWYRQDPGLGLRLIYFSYDVKMKEKGDIPEGYSVSREKKERFSLILESASTNQTSMYLCASIYPRTSGQETQYFGPGTRLLVL.

For the CDR3, the DNA is TGCGCCAGCAGCCCTGGTGGGGGCGCGAATTCACCCCTCCACTTT. Residues: CASSPGGGANSPLHF. V is TRBV5-1 and J is TRBJ1-6; D possibly corresponds to TRBD1 (6 bases). Trimming stripped 4 bases from V and 7 bases from J, with 15 bases between. The CDR3 extends over 15 amino acids. Germline CDR1 SGHRS, CDR2 YFSETQ.

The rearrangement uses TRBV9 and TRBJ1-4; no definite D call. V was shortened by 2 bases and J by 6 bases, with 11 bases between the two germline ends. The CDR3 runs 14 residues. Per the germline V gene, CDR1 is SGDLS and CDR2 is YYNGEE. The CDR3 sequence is CASSVAVADEKLFF. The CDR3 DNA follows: TGTGCCAGCAGCGTGGCCGTGGCGGATGAAAAACTGTTTTTT.

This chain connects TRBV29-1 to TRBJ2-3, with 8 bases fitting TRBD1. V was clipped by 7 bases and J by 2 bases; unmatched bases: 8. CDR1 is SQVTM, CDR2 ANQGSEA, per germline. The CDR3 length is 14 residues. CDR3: CSAQGAWVTDTQYF. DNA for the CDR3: TGCAGCGCCCAGGGGGCGTGGGTCACAGATACGCAGTATTTT.

The CDR3 DNA sequence: TGTGCCAGCACCGAAGGTACAGGGGGAAAACTGTTTTTT. Its translation is CASTEGTGGKLFF. V is TRBV2 and J is TRBJ1-4, with TRBD1 identical over 8 bases. V dropped 7 bases and J dropped 10; count of bases not matched to a gene: 8. This CDR3 has 13 amino acids. Per the germline V gene, CDR1 is SNHLY and CDR2 is FYNNEI. The full variable domain, its missing parts supplied by reference TRBV2 and TRBJ1-4, is EPEVTQTPSHQVTQMGQEVILRCVPISNHLYFYWYRQILGQKVEFLVSFYNNEISEKSEIFDDQFSVERPDGSNFTLKIRSTKLEDSAMYFCASTEGTGGKLFFGSGTQLSVL.

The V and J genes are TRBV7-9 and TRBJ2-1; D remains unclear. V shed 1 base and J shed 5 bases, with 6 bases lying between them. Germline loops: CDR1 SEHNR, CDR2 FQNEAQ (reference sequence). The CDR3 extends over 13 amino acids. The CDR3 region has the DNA TGTGCCAGCAGCTTAGATCTCGACAATGAGCAGTTCTTC. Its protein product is CASSLDLDNEQFF. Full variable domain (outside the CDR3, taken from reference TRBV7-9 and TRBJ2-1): DTGVSQNPRHKITKRGQNVTFRCDPISEHNRLYWYRQTLGQGPEFLTYFQNEAQLEKSRLLSDRFSAERPKGSFSTLEIQRTEQGDSAMYLCASSLDLDNEQFFGPGTRLTVL.

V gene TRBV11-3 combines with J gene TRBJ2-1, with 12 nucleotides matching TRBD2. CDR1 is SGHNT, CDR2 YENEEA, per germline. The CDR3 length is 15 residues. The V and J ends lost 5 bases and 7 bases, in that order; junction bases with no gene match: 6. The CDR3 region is CASSTEGLAGNEQFF. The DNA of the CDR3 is TGTGCCAGCAGCACTGAGGGACTAGCGGGTAATGAGCAGTTCTTC.

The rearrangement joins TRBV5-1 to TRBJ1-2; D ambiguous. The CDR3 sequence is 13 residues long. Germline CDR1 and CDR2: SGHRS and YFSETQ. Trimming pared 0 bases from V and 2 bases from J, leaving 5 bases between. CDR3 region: CASSLGGNYGYTF. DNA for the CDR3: TGCGCCAGCAGCTTGGGTGGCAACTATGGCTACACCTTC.